The 15 T cell receptor beta chains reported below all come from one sample, sequenced in a study of blood T cell repertoires in COVID-19 (dated by TCRdb to about 2020). The receptor library was made with the immunoSEQ multiplex PCR assay. TCRdb carries this immuneACCESS record with in-frame sequences only. Its versions omit some clonotypes, under half of them owing to an unresolved V gene in the studies checked, with the rest unexplained. The sample table records about 240,000 clones; roughly 85% of these occur just once. The ten largest make up less than 6.5% of the sample. The sequencing input was peripheral blood. The receptor source for this set is a man aged 45-60 years with COVID-19, enrolled during active disease.

The chain combines TRBV5-4 with TRBJ1-2; D gene uncertain. Per germline, CDR1 SGHNT and CDR2 YYREEE (reference sequence). This CDR3 has 13 amino acids. V was shortened by 0 bases and J by 7 bases, with 10 bases between the two germline ends. CDR3 amino acids: CASSLDGVLGYTF. CDR3 DNA: TGTGCCAGCAGCTTGGACGGTGTTCTTGGCTACACCTTC.

The chain links TRBV3-1 (or the pseudogene TRBV3-2) to TRBJ2-7, with D perhaps matching TRBD1 (5 bases). CDR3 length equals 14 residues. Trimming took off 1 base at V and 4 bases at J, with 11 bases between the two ends. CDR1 and CDR2 (germline): LGHDT, YNNKEL (reference sequence). This CDR3 is CASSQGVRVYEQYF. Written as DNA, the CDR3 is TGTGCCAGCAGCCAAGGAGTCAGGGTGTACGAGCAGTACTTC.

Written as DNA, the CDR3 is TGTGCCATCGGTATACAGGGGAGCGAGCAGTACTTC. Encoded protein: CAIGIQGSEQYF. The gene calls are TRBV10-3 and TRBJ2-7, with TRBD1 matching over 7 bases. V gave up 8 bases and J gave up 6 bases; unmatched junction bases: 7. The length of the CDR3 is 12 residues. Germline CDR1 is ENHRY and CDR2 is SYGVKD.

The rearrangement uses TRBV10-3 and TRBJ1-1; TRBD1 matches at 12 bases. CDR1 is ENHRY, CDR2 SYGVKD, per germline. CDR3 length: 20 amino acids. The junction had 20 bases not matched to a gene; V was cut back by 3 bases and J by 6 bases. The CDR3 spells CAISDLSGQGALSSGAEAFF. CDR3 nucleotides: TGTGCCATCAGTGATTTATCGGGACAGGGGGCCCTGAGTAGTGGAGCTGAAGCTTTCTTT.

The chain combines TRBV15 with TRBJ2-5; possibly TRBD2 for D (6 bases). There are 14 residues in the CDR3. The V end was cut by 0 bases, the J end by 4 bases, with 9 bases between. From germline, CDR1 is LNHNV and CDR2 YYDKDF (reference sequence). CDR3 sequence: CATSRDTGVETQYF. The CDR3 region has the DNA TGTGCCACCAGCAGAGATACGGGGGTAGAGACCCAGTACTTC. The full variable domain, its missing parts supplied by reference TRBV15 and TRBJ2-5, is DAMVIQNPRYQVTQFGKPVTLSCSQTLNHNVMYWYQQKSSQAPKLLFHYYDKDFNNEADTPDNFQSRRPNTSFCFLDIRSPGLGDTAMYLCATSRDTGVETQYFGPGTRLLVL.

This clone came up a few times. The chain links TRBV19 to TRBJ2-7; 13 bases align to TRBD2. The CDR3 loop spans 15 amino acids. V lost 5 bases to trimming and J lost 3 bases; unmatched junction nucleotides: 4. The germline V gene encodes CDR1 LNHDA and CDR2 SQIVND (reference sequence). The CDR3 sequence is CASSGRTSGGYEQYF. The CDR3 nucleotides are TGTGCCAGTAGTGGGAGGACTAGCGGGGGCTACGAGCAGTACTTC. The variable domain in full, with the rest retrieved from reference TRBV19 and TRBJ2-7, is DGGITQSPKYLFRKEGQNVTLSCEQNLNHDAMYWYRQDPGQGLRLIYYSQIVNDFQKGDIAEGYSVSREKKESFPLTVTSAQKNPTAFYLCASSGRTSGGYEQYFGPGTRLTVT.

The chain uses TRBV3-1 (or the pseudogene TRBV3-2) and TRBJ1-4; 8 bases match TRBD1. This CDR3 contains 13 residues. Trimming removed 6 bases from V and 7 bases from J; junction bases left unmatched: 4. Germline lookup yields CDR1 LGHDT and CDR2 YNNKEL (reference sequence). The CDR3 DNA follows: TGTGCCAGCAGAACAGGGGGAGGTGAAAAACTGTTTTTT. Protein sequence: CASRTGGGEKLFF.

V usage is TRBV5-4 and J usage is TRBJ2-7, with D tentatively TRBD1 (6 bases). The CDR3 covers 13 residues. The germline gives CDR1 SGHNT, CDR2 YYREEE (reference sequence). V was cut by 4 bases and J by 6 bases, with 14 bases left in between. The CDR3 DNA reads TGTGCCAGCAGCGTACAGGGAACGGGCGAGCAGTACTTC. Its translation: CASSVQGTGEQYF.

The chain carries TRBV7-3 and TRBJ2-1; 9 nucleotides agree with TRBD1. CDR3 length: 14 residues. The germline CDR1 and CDR2 sequences are SGHTA and FQGTGA. Trimming took 2 bases from V and 7 from J; bases not matched to a gene: 3. The CDR3 here is CASSLDRGRNEQFF. CDR3 DNA sequence: TGTGCCAGCAGCTTAGACAGGGGGAGGAATGAGCAGTTCTTC.

The V gene is TRBV5-5, the J gene TRBJ1-4, with TRBD1 matching 10 bases. With 1 base clipped from V and 6 bases from J, the junction kept 9 bases outside the gene matches. Germline values: CDR1 SGHKS, CDR2 YYEKEE (reference sequence). The CDR3 consists of 17 residues. Here the CDR3 reads CASSLMGYGQGDEKLFF. In nucleotides, the CDR3 is TGTGCCAGCAGCTTGATGGGTTATGGACAGGGGGATGAAAAACTGTTTTTT.

The chain has TRBV10-1 and TRBJ1-5, with D perhaps TRBD1 (6 bases). V shed 8 bases and J shed 4 bases, with 15 bases lying between them. The CDR3 is made up of 14 amino acids. Germline V gives CDR1 WNHNN, CDR2 SYGVQD (reference sequence). The DNA of the CDR3 is TGCGCCAGCCGTCCTCTGGGGGCAAATCAGCCCCAGCATTTT. Its protein product is CASRPLGANQPQHF.

CDR3 in DNA: TGTGCCAGCTCACCCGCTGAGGGGGTTGCCGCTAATGAAAAACTGTTTTTT. Translating gives CASSPAEGVAANEKLFF. This chain connects TRBV18 to TRBJ1-4; D possibly corresponds to TRBD1 (6 bases). This CDR3 spans 17 amino acids. In germline, CDR1 is KGHSH, CDR2 LQKENI. V was trimmed by 3 bases and J by 3 bases, leaving 17 bases between them.

The chain is built from TRBV3-1 (or the pseudogene TRBV3-2) and TRBJ2-2; 13 bases line up with TRBD2. The CDR3 loop spans 16 amino acids. The germline V gene has CDR1 LGHDT and CDR2 YNNKEL (reference sequence). J lost 4 bases, V lost 7 bases, and 6 bases had no gene match. The CDR3 reads CASTRLAGGSTGELFF. The CDR3 DNA reads TGTGCCAGCACTCGACTAGCGGGGGGAAGCACCGGGGAGCTGTTTTTT.

CDR3 nucleotides: TGTGCCAGCAGCGATGACACGAACACCGGGGAGCTGTTTTTT. Translation: CASSDDTNTGELFF. This rearrangement joins TRBV7-9 to TRBJ2-2, with D unclear. Trimming took off 5 bases at V and 0 bases at J, with 7 bases between the two ends. From germline, CDR1 is SEHNR and CDR2 FQNEAQ (reference sequence). CDR3 length equals 14 residues. The full variable domain, completed using reference TRBV7-9 and TRBJ2-2, is DTGVSQNPRHKITKRGQNVTFRCDPISEHNRLYWYRQTLGQGPEFLTYFQNEAQLEKSRLLSDRFSAERPKGSFSTLEIQRTEQGDSAMYLCASSDDTNTGELFFGEGSRLTVL.

The chain recombines TRBV25-1 with TRBJ1-2; D uncertain. The CDR3 runs 16 residues. V was shortened by 3 bases and J by 0 bases, with 14 bases between the two germline ends. Germline V CDR1 and CDR2: MGHDK, SYGVNS. In nucleotides, the CDR3 is TGTGCCAGCAGTGATTCCAACAGAGTAACTAACTATGGCTACACCTTC. Its translation is CASSDSNRVTNYGYTF.